The rows below give T cell receptor beta chains drawn from one sample of a study of STAT5B mutations in CD4+ large granular lymphocyte leukemia. The data were produced by immunoSEQ multiplex PCR, yet TCRdb's version contains in-frame clones alone and is incomplete. The table records approximately 28,000 clones, 85% to 90% of them present only once. Sequencing was performed on CD4+ T cells from blood buffy coats. Receptor source: a human donor in good health. Both conserved end residues are part of each CDR3. D genes are given only for firm matches. Only some rows state a clone size, as once, few, many or a class for expanded clones.

d_gene	len	v_gene	j_gene	abundance	CDR3aa	CDR3nt
.	13	TRBV28	TRBJ1-1	.	CASSSPPGTEAFF	TGTGCCAGCAGTTCGCCTCCAGGGACTGAAGCTTTCTTT
.	12	TRBV4-2	TRBJ2-1	.	CASSQEGHEQFF	TGTGCCAGCAGCCAAGAGGGGCATGAGCAGTTCTTC
TRBD2	16	TRBV11-2	TRBJ2-1	.	CASSLLGTSGSLEQFF	TGTGCCAGCAGCTTATTGGGGACTAGCGGGAGCCTGGAGCAGTTCTTC
.	14	TRBV15	TRBJ1-5	.	CATSQIGGNQPQHF	TGTGCCACCAGCCAAATTGGGGGGAATCAGCCCCAGCATTTT
.	11	TRBV18	TRBJ1-2	.	CASQKNYGYTF	TGTGCCAGCCAAAAGAATTATGGCTACACCTTC
.	14	TRBV4-2	TRBJ2-7	.	CASSQDPGTYEQYF	TGTGCCAGCAGCCAAGATCCGGGGACCTACGAGCAGTACTTC
.	16	TRBV12-5	TRBJ2-3	.	CASGSSDGSRTDTQYF	TGTGCTAGTGGTTCTTCGGACGGGAGTCGGACAGATACGCAGTATTTT
.	14	TRBV7-9	TRBJ2-7	.	CASSPYTGYNEQYF	TGTGCCAGCAGCCCATATACAGGGTATAACGAGCAGTACTTC
.	12	TRBV7-9	TRBJ1-1	.	CASSLGGPDAFF	TGTGCCAGCAGCTTGGGGGGGCCAGACGCTTTCTTT
TRBD1	15	TRBV19	TRBJ2-5	.	CASSSQTGNGETQYF	TGTGCCAGTAGTAGCCAGACAGGGAACGGGGAGACCCAGTACTTC
.	13	TRBV6-5	TRBJ2-3	.	CASRDGSTDTQYF	TGTGCCAGCAGGGACGGGAGCACAGATACGCAGTATTTT
.	15	TRBV5-1	TRBJ1-5	.	CASRGGVGRNQPQHF	TGCGCCAGCAGGGGTGGCGTCGGCAGGAATCAGCCCCAGCATTTT
TRBD1	14	TRBV6-5	TRBJ1-3	.	CASSYSGQGNTIYF	TGTGCCAGCAGTTACTCGGGACAGGGAAACACCATATATTTT
.	15	TRBV27	TRBJ2-7	.	CASSLGIGSSYEQYF	TGTGCCAGCAGTTTGGGCATTGGAAGCTCCTACGAGCAGTACTTC
TRBD2	13	TRBV30	TRBJ2-7	few	CARSGRASGEQYF	TGTGCCCGTAGCGGGAGGGCGTCTGGGGAGCAGTACTTC
.	16	TRBV10-2	TRBJ1-1	.	CASSEPPGRTNTEAFF	TGCGCCAGCAGTGAGCCTCCGGGACGGACGAACACTGAAGCTTTCTTT
TRBD2	19	TRBV4-2	TRBJ2-1	.	CASSQGGTSGSRLGNEQFF	TGTGCCAGCAGCCAAGGGGGGACTAGCGGGAGTCGGTTGGGCAATGAGCAGTTCTTC
.	15	TRBV5-1	TRBJ2-3	once	CASSPERPATDTQYF	TGCGCCAGCAGCCCCGAGCGACCCGCCACAGATACGCAGTATTTT
TRBD2	16	TRBV11-2	TRBJ2-4	.	CASTGLAGGPLDIQYF	TGTGCCAGCACCGGACTAGCGGGAGGCCCCCTGGACATTCAGTACTTC
TRBD1	15	TRBV5-5	TRBJ1-2	.	CASSSGTVRLYGYTF	TGTGCCAGCAGCTCTGGGACAGTGAGGCTCTATGGCTACACCTTC
.	16	TRBV11-3	TRBJ2-1	.	CASSPPGQVAYNEQFF	TGTGCCAGCAGCCCCCCGGGGCAGGTAGCCTACAATGAGCAGTTCTTC
TRBD1	16	TRBV9	TRBJ2-6	.	CASSSGTGAGANVLTF	TGTGCCAGCAGCTCCGGGACAGGGGCTGGGGCCAACGTCCTGACTTTC
TRBD2	17	TRBV2	TRBJ2-2	.	CASSKTSGMVNTGELFF	TGTGCCAGCAGTAAGACTAGCGGGATGGTCAACACCGGGGAGCTGTTTTTT
.	14	TRBV29-1	TRBJ1-3	few	CSVELNSEGNTIYF	TGCAGCGTTGAGTTAAACTCGGAAGGAAACACCATATATTTT
.	13	TRBV12-5	TRBJ2-3	.	CASGLIGADTQYF	TGTGCTAGTGGTTTGATAGGGGCAGATACGCAGTATTTT
TRBD1	13	TRBV2	TRBJ2-7	.	CASRGQSAYEQYF	TGTGCCAGCAGGGGACAGAGCGCCTACGAGCAGTACTTC
TRBD1	13	TRBV10-3	TRBJ2-7	.	CAIRGQLSYEQYF	TGTGCCATCAGGGGACAGCTCTCCTACGAGCAGTACTTC
.	12	TRBV19	TRBJ2-5	.	CASSIGKETQYF	TGTGCCAGTAGTATCGGAAAAGAGACCCAGTACTTC
TRBD2	17	TRBV9	TRBJ2-5	few	CASSVEVTSGPQETQYF	TGTGCCAGCAGCGTAGAGGTCACTAGCGGTCCTCAAGAGACCCAGTACTTC
.	14	TRBV5-1	TRBJ2-1	.	CASSLGQEVNEQFF	TGCGCCAGCAGCTTGGGACAAGAAGTAAATGAGCAGTTCTTC
.	16	TRBV6-6	TRBJ1-1	.	CASSYKPGQLHTEAFF	TGTGCCAGCAGTTACAAACCGGGGCAGCTCCACACTGAAGCTTTCTTT
.	14	TRBV28	TRBJ2-1	.	CASSPPTFYNEQFF	TGTGCCAGCAGTCCCCCGACCTTCTACAATGAGCAGTTCTTC
.	15	TRBV11-2	TRBJ1-1	.	CASSLAGTMNTEAFF	TGTGCCAGCAGCTTAGCAGGGACCATGAACACTGAAGCTTTCTTT
TRBD1	13	TRBV19	TRBJ1-1	.	CASTPTGGGEAFF	TGTGCCAGTACCCCGACAGGGGGCGGTGAAGCTTTCTTT
.	15	TRBV7-9	TRBJ2-7	.	CASSRTLTSGYEQYF	TGTGCCAGCAGCCGGACCCTAACGAGCGGCTACGAGCAGTACTTC
TRBD1	15	TRBV5-4	TRBJ1-2	.	CASSAGDRGNYGYTF	TGTGCCAGCAGTGCCGGGGACAGGGGGAACTATGGCTACACCTTC
TRBD1	12	TRBV28	TRBJ2-7	.	CASSAGGHEQYF	TGTGCCAGCTCTGCAGGGGGCCACGAGCAGTACTTC
.	16	TRBV27	TRBJ1-3	.	CASSSSAARPGNTIYF	TGTGCCAGCAGTTCATCAGCCGCCAGACCCGGAAACACCATATATTTT
.	13	TRBV29-1	TRBJ2-7	.	CSVGPGRSVEQYF	TGCAGCGTTGGACCGGGTAGGTCTGTCGAGCAGTACTTC
TRBD1	16	TRBV18	TRBJ1-1	.	CASSLGTGSLNTEAFF	TGTGCCAGCTCACTAGGGACAGGGTCCCTGAACACTGAAGCTTTCTTT
.	14	TRBV7-9	TRBJ1-5	few	CASSLGGGNQPQHF	TGTGCCAGCAGCTTAGGAGGGGGCAATCAGCCCCAGCATTTT
.	15	TRBV5-1	TRBJ1-1	.	CASSLAGRANTEAFF	TGCGCCAGCAGCTTGGCCGGACGGGCGAACACTGAAGCTTTCTTT
TRBD2	18	TRBV19	TRBJ2-1	.	CASSIGLAGGPSYNEQFF	TGTGCCAGTAGTATCGGACTAGCGGGAGGACCCTCCTACAATGAGCAGTTCTTC
.	17	TRBV28	TRBJ2-3	.	CASSPHAATPSTDTQYF	TGTGCCAGCAGCCCTCACGCAGCGACCCCTAGCACAGATACGCAGTATTTT
.	14	TRBV5-6	TRBJ2-1	.	CASSPLSSYNEQFF	TGTGCCAGCAGCCCCCTGAGCTCCTACAATGAGCAGTTCTTC
TRBD1	14	TRBV5-6	TRBJ2-7	.	CASSLGQGAYEQYF	TGTGCCAGCAGCCTGGGACAGGGGGCCTACGAGCAGTACTTC
.	14	TRBV2	TRBJ1-5	few	CASSPTGRNQPQHF	TGTGCCAGCAGTCCGACGGGCAGGAATCAGCCCCAGCATTTT
.	13	TRBV2	TRBJ1-1	.	CASRGTENTEAFF	TGTGCCAGCAGGGGCACTGAGAACACTGAAGCTTTCTTT
.	19	TRBV5-1	TRBJ1-5	.	CASSLVGQGRAFDNQPQHF	TGCGCCAGCAGCTTGGTCGGCCAGGGGCGCGCCTTTGACAATCAGCCCCAGCATTTT
.	15	TRBV18	TRBJ2-5	.	CASRGDSAVSGAQYF	TGTGCCAGCCGCGGGGACTCTGCGGTTTCTGGGGCCCAGTACTTC
TRBD2	15	TRBV5-4	TRBJ2-5	.	CASSFGGGTQETQYF	TGTGCCAGCAGCTTTGGGGGGGGGACTCAAGAGACCCAGTACTTC
TRBD2	16	TRBV5-1	TRBJ2-2	.	CASSLTSGRGTGELFF	TGCGCCAGCAGCTTGACTAGCGGGAGAGGAACCGGGGAGCTGTTTTTT
.	13	TRBV19	TRBJ2-2	.	CASSISGFGELFF	TGTGCCAGTAGTATCTCGGGGTTCGGGGAGCTGTTTTTT
.	14	TRBV19	TRBJ1-4	.	CASSILVGQQKLFF	TGTGCCAGTAGCATCCTGGTCGGACAGCAAAAACTGTTTTTT